This TCR beta chain was documented in a study of cytomegalovirus exposure and HLA in healthy donors. Study observations and caveats: The listing of 150 or so TCR beta chains classed them as cytomegalovirus-associated. Confirmation in vitro established that a few CMV-associated chains were specific for CMV antigens. Reportedly, diagnosis of cytomegalovirus status by the classifier showed high specificity and sensitivity.

The CDR3 has 13 amino acids. Looked up from germline, CDR1 is MNHNY and CDR2 is SVGAGI (reference sequence). V shed 5 bases and J shed 10 bases, with 18 bases lying between them. Profiling relied on immunoSEQ multiplex PCR, and the TCRdb table lists in-frame clones only, not all of them. The table records fewer than 100,000 clones, approximately 91% of them present only once. Of note for this clone: Its antigen is currently unknown.

The origin of this receptor is a man aged 30 to 39 in good health and CMV-seronegative. Sequencing was done on a sample of PBMCs. This sequence joins TRBV6-6 and TRBJ2-7, with D possibly matching TRBD1 (6 bases). The DNA of the CDR3 is TGTGCCAGCAGTGGGGGCAACGTGGGGGACCAGTACTTC. Its translation: CASSGGNVGDQYF.